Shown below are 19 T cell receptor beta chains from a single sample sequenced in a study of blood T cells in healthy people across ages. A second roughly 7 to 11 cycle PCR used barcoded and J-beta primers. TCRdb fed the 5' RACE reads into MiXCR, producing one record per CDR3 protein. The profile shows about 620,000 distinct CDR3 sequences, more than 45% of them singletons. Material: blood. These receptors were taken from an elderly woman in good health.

CDR3 nucleotides: TGTGCCAGCAACAGGGACAGGGGGCTTTCGGCTTTCTTT. Translated: CASNRDRGLSAFF. The V and J genes are TRBV7-2 and TRBJ1-1, with 12 nucleotides matching TRBD1. V lost 7 bases, J lost 11 bases, and 8 bases stayed unmatched. The germline V gene encodes CDR1 SGHTA and CDR2 FQGNSA. CDR3 length: 13 amino acids.

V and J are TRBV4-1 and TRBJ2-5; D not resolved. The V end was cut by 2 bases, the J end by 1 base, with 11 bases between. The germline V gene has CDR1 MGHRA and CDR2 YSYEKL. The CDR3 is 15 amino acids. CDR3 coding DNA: TGCGCCAGCAGCCAATTTCGACTCTTCCAAGAGACCCAGTACTTC. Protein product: CASSQFRLFQETQYF.

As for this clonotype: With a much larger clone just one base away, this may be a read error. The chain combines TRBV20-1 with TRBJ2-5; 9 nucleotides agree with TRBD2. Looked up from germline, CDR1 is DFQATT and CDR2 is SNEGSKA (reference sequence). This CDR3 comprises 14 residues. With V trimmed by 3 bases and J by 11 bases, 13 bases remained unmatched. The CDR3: CSARPGPSGNEQYF. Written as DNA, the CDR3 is TGCAGTGCTAGGCCGGGACCTAGCGGGAATGAGCAGTACTTC.

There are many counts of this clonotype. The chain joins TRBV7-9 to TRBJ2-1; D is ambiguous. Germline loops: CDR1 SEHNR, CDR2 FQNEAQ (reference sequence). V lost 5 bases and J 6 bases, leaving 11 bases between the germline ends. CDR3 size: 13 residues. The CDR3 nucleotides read TGTGCCAGCAGCGATAAAGGGCCCAATGAGCAGTTCTTC. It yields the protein CASSDKGPNEQFF.

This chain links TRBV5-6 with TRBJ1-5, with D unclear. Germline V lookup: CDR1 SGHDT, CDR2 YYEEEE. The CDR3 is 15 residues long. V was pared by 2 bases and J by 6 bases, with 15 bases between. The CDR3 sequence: CASSFFGIPGQPQHF. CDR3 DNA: TGTGCCAGCAGCTTTTTCGGAATTCCGGGTCAGCCCCAGCATTTT. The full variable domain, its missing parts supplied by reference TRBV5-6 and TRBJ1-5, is DAGVTQSPTHLIKTRGQQVTLRCSPKSGHDTVSWYQQALGQGPQFIFQYYEEEERQRGNFPDRFSGHQFPNYSSELNVNALLLGDSALYLCASSFFGIPGQPQHFGDGTRLSIL.

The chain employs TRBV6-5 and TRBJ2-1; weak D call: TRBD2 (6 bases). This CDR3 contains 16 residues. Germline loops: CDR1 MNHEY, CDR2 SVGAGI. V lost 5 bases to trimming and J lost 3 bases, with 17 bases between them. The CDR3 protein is CASSPSGGEVYNEQFF. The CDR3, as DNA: TGTGCCAGCAGTCCCTCGGGCGGGGAGGTCTACAATGAGCAGTTCTTC.

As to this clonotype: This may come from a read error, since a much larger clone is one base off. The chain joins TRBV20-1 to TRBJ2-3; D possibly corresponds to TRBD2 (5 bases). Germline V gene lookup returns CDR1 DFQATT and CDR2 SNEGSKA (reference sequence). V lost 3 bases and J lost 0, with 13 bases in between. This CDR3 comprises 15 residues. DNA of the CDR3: TGCAGTGCTAGCGGGGTGTGGACTAGCACAGATACGCAGTATTTT. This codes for CSASGVWTSTDTQYF.

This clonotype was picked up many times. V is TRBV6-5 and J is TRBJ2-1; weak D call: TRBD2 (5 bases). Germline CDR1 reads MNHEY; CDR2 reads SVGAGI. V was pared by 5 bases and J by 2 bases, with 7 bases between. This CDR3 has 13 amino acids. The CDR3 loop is CASSDGTYNEQFF. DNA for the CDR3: TGTGCCAGCAGTGACGGGACCTACAATGAGCAGTTCTTC.

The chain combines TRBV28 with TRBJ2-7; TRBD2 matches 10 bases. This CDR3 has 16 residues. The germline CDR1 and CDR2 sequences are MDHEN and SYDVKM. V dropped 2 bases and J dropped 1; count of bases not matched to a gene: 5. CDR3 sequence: CASSLGGLATSYEQYF. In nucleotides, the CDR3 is TGTGCCAGCAGTTTAGGGGGACTAGCGACGTCCTACGAGCAGTACTTC.

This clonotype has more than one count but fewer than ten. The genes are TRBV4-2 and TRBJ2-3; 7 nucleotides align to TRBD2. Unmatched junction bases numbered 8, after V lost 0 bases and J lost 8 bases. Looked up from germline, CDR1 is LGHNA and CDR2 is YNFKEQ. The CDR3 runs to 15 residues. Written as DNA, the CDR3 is TGTGCCAGCAGCCAAGAGTTGGCGGGAGACGGTACGCAGTATTTT. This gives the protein CASSQELAGDGTQYF.

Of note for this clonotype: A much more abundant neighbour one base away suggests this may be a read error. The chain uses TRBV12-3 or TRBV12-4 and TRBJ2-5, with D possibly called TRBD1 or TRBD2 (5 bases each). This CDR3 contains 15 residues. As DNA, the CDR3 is TGTGCCAGCAGCCCCGGGACGCAAAATGGAGAGATCCAGTACTTC. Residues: CASSPGTQNGEIQYF.

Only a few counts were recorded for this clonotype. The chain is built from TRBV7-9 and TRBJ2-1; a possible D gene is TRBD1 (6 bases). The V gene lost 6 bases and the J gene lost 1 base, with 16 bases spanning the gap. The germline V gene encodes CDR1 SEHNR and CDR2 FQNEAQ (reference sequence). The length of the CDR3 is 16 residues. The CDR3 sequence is CASRYTGRGSYNEQFF. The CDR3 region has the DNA TGTGCCAGCAGGTATACAGGGCGCGGATCCTACAATGAGCAGTTCTTC.

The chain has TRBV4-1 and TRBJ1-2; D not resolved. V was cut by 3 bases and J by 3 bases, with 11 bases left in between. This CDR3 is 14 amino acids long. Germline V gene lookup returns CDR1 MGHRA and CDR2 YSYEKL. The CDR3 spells CASSQDYTDYGYTF. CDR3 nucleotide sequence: TGCGCCAGCAGCCAGGATTATACAGACTATGGCTACACCTTC.

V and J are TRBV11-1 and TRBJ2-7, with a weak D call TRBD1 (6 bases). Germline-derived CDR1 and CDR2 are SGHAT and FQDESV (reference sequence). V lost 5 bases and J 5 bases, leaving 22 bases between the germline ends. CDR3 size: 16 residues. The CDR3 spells CASSRSNYRAQDEQYF. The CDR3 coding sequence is TGTGCCAGCAGCCGAAGTAACTACAGGGCCCAGGACGAGCAGTACTTC.

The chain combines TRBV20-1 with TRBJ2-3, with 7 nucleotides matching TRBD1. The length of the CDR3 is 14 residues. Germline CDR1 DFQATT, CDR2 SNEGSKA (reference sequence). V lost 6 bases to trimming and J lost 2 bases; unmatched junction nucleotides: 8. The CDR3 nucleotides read TGCAGTGCACGATCCGGGACAGTCACAGATACGCAGTATTTT. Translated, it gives CSARSGTVTDTQYF.

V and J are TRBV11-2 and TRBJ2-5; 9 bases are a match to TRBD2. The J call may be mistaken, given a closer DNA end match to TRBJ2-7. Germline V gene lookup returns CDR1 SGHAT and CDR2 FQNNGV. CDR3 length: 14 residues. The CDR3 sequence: CASTRTSATYEQYF. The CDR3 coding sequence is TGTGCCAGCACCCGGACTAGCGCAACCTACGAGCAGTACTTC.

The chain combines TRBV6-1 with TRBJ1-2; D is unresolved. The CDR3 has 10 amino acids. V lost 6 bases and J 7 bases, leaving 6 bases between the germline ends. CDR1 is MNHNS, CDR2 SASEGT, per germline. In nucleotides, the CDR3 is TGTGCCAGCAGATCTTCTGGCTACACCTTC. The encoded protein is CASRSSGYTF.

CDR3 amino acids: CASSYTLSRADPYNEQFF. In nucleotides, the CDR3 is TGTGCCAGCAGTTATACCCTCAGCAGGGCTGACCCCTACAATGAGCAGTTCTTC. J is TRBJ2-1 and V is TRBV6-5; perhaps TRBD1 as D (5 bases). Per germline, CDR1 MNHEY and CDR2 SVGAGI. The germline V and J ends were trimmed by 3 bases and 2 bases, with 20 bases remaining between them. The CDR3 length is 18 residues.

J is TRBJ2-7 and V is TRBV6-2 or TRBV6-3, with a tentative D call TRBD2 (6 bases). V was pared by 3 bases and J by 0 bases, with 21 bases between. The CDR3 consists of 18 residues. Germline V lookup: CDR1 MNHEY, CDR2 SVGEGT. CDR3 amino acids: CASSYNGLRAGSSYEQYF. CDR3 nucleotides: TGTGCCAGCAGTTATAATGGCTTAAGGGCGGGAAGCTCCTACGAGCAGTACTTC.